The 24 T cell receptor beta chains in this list originate from one sample, sequenced in a study of identical twins (dated by TCRdb to about 2016). Receptors were amplified or captured by 5' RACE. The sequencer was an Illumina HiSeq 2000. The public reads were reprocessed in TCRdb via fastp at Q25 and MiXCR, keeping in-frame beta chains. Identical CDR3 protein sequences are pooled into one entry, listed with their most common genes and DNA. Present in this sample are 540,000 or so distinct CDR3 sequences, around 22% of which were seen just once. The ten largest clones represent around 0.47% of the sample. The same data also contributed to another study, on yellow fever vaccine responses in identical twins.

The sequenced material came from CD4+ T cells sorted from blood. The receptors shown here come from a woman between 18 and 29 years old in good health.

This clonotype was observed a handful of times. The V gene is TRBV7-2, the J gene TRBJ2-1; possible D gene TRBD1, 6 bases. This CDR3 has 14 residues. Germline V gives CDR1 SGHTA, CDR2 FQGNSA. Trimming removed 5 bases from V and 9 bases from J, with 17 bases in between. The CDR3 loop reads CASSPPPGVSEQFF. The DNA of the CDR3 is TGTGCCAGCAGCCCCCCCCCAGGGGTCAGTGAGCAGTTCTTC.

This clonotype has a handful of counts. The DNA for the CDR3 is TGTGCCAGCAGTTCCCGGGCTGAAAAACTGTTTTTT. Residues: CASSSRAEKLFF. The rearrangement joins TRBV28 to TRBJ1-4; D gene unclear. Germline V gene sequence: CDR1 MDHEN, CDR2 SYDVKM. Trimming cost V 4 bases and J 7 bases, with 7 bases left between them. The CDR3 runs to 12 residues.

This chain links TRBV7-9 with TRBJ2-5; no clear D gene. This CDR3 is built from 16 residues. The V gene lost 4 bases and the J gene lost 5 bases, with 20 bases spanning the gap. Germline assignment: CDR1 SEHNR and CDR2 FQNEAQ (reference sequence). The CDR3 is CASSYTPLGVRETQYF. The CDR3 coding sequence is TGTGCCAGCAGCTATACGCCCCTTGGGGTGAGGGAGACCCAGTACTTC.

The CDR3 region has the DNA TGCAGTGCTAGCAGGGAGACTTCCTACAATGAGCAGTTCTTC. This codes for CSASRETSYNEQFF. The rearrangement links TRBV20-1 to TRBJ2-1; D could derive from TRBD1 or TRBD2 (5 bases each). Looked up from germline, CDR1 is DFQATT and CDR2 is SNEGSKA (reference sequence). The CDR3 contains 14 residues. The ends were cut back, 3 bases at V and 1 base at J, with 10 bases in the middle.

This clonotype occurred a few times. The chain's CDR3 is CASSLDGGTMNTEAFF. The CDR3 DNA follows: TGCGCCAGCAGCTTGGATGGCGGCACTATGAACACTGAAGCTTTCTTT. The chain has TRBV5-1 and TRBJ1-1; D not resolved. The CDR3 has 16 residues. Germline values: CDR1 SGHRS, CDR2 YFSETQ. V was pared by 0 bases and J by 0 bases, with 12 bases between. The entire variable domain, with the rest obtained from reference TRBV5-1 and TRBJ1-1, is as follows: KAGVTQTPRYLIKTRGQQVTLSCSPISGHRSVSWYQQTPGQGLQFLFEYFSETQRNKGNFPGRFSGRQFSNSRSEMNVSTLELGDSALYLCASSLDGGTMNTEAFFGQGTRLTVV.

This chain joins TRBV13 and TRBJ2-7, with 9 positions matching TRBD1. Germline CDR1 reads PRHDT; CDR2 reads FYEKMQ (reference sequence). The trim removed 1 base at V and 2 bases at J, leaving 24 bases unmatched. The CDR3 loop spans 22 amino acids. The CDR3 loop is CASSLVTGGYLPPGKFTYEQYF. CDR3 DNA: TGTGCCAGCAGCTTAGTCACAGGGGGCTATCTTCCCCCCGGGAAGTTCACCTACGAGCAGTACTTC.

The table lists this clonotype with a few counts. The chain employs TRBV6-5 and TRBJ2-3; 9 nucleotides agree with TRBD2. J was trimmed by 5 bases and V by 4 bases; bases with no gene match: 13. Germline values: CDR1 MNHEY, CDR2 SVGAGI. The CDR3 sequence is 17 residues long. The DNA for the CDR3 is TGTGCCAGCAGTTTACTTAGGGGTAGCGGGAGTCTAGATACGCAGTATTTT. Translated, it gives CASSLLRGSGSLDTQYF.

The CDR3 sequence: CASSRGTYEQYF. DNA of the CDR3: TGTGCCAGCAGCCGAGGAACCTACGAGCAGTACTTC. This chain joins TRBV7-9 and TRBJ2-7, with D unresolved. V lost 5 bases and J lost 2, with 7 bases in between. The germline CDR1 and CDR2 sequences are SEHNR and FQNEAQ (reference sequence). The CDR3 contains 12 residues.

The chain has TRBV14 and TRBJ2-5, with TRBD2 identical over 10 bases. This CDR3 has 15 amino acids. The germline V gene encodes CDR1 SGHDN and CDR2 FVKESK. The trim removed 3 bases at V and 3 bases at J, leaving 4 bases unmatched. CDR3 sequence: CASSHLGLAEETQYF. The CDR3 DNA is TGTGCCAGCAGCCATCTTGGACTAGCGGAAGAGACCCAGTACTTC.

Here the CDR3 DNA reads TGCAGTGCTAGAGGGGACAACAAAAACATTCAGTACTTC. This translates into CSARGDNKNIQYF. The V call is TRBV20-1, the J call TRBJ2-4; possible D gene TRBD1, 6 bases. The CDR3 is made up of 13 amino acids. Trimming pared 1 base from V and 3 bases from J, leaving 7 bases between. Germline V gives CDR1 DFQATT, CDR2 SNEGSKA (reference sequence).

CDR3: CSVEDMTTTDTQYF. The CDR3 DNA is TGCAGCGTTGAAGATATGACTACCACAGATACGCAGTATTTT. The V and J genes are TRBV29-1 and TRBJ2-3; perhaps TRBD2 as D (5 bases). Germline assignment: CDR1 SQVTM and CDR2 ANQGSEA. The CDR3 contains 14 residues. The V end lost 0 bases, the J end lost 2 bases, and 9 bases lay between the germline ends.

This chain uses TRBV28 with TRBJ2-3; TRBD1 matches at 7 bases. Germline CDR1 MDHEN, CDR2 SYDVKM. V was pared by 6 bases and J by 4 bases, with 10 bases of the junction left unmatched. There are 15 residues in the CDR3. The CDR3 spells CASRTRTGASDTQYF. The CDR3 bases are TGTGCCAGCAGAACTCGGACAGGTGCCTCAGATACGCAGTATTTT.

The rearrangement links TRBV12-3 or TRBV12-4 to TRBJ2-1; D is unclear. With 7 bases removed from V and 11 bases from J, the gap between germline ends came to 18 bases. The CDR3 covers 13 residues. Here the CDR3 reads CASTHTWDVQQFF. CDR3 nucleotides: TGTGCCAGCACCCACACCTGGGATGTGCAGCAGTTCTTC.

This clonotype was counted a few times. The chain carries TRBV6-5 and TRBJ2-1; TRBD2 aligns across 7 bases. This CDR3 is 15 amino acids long. Germline trimming cut 2 bases from V and 5 bases from J; bases unmatched to any gene: 6. CDR1 and CDR2 from the germline V gene are MNHEY and SVGAGI. The CDR3: CASSYGRETNNEQFF. The DNA of the CDR3 is TGTGCCAGCAGTTACGGGCGGGAGACTAACAATGAGCAGTTCTTC.

This clonotype was detected a few times. This rearrangement joins TRBV9 to TRBJ2-3; no reliable D call. The CDR3 is made up of 14 amino acids. Trimming took off 0 bases at V and 0 bases at J, with 5 bases between the two ends. Germline values: CDR1 SGDLS, CDR2 YYNGEE. CDR3 nucleotides: TGTGCCAGCAGCGTAGAGCCGAGCACAGATACGCAGTATTTT. It codes for CASSVEPSTDTQYF. Looking up the rest from reference TRBV9 and TRBJ2-3 gives the full variable domain: DSGVTQTPKHLITATGQRVTLRCSPRSGDLSVYWYQQSLDQGLQFLIQYYNGEERAKGNILERFSAQQFPDLHSELNLSSLELGDSALYFCASSVEPSTDTQYFGPGTRLTVL.

This clonotype was counted only a few times. The genes are TRBV15 and TRBJ2-2; 8 nucleotides agree with TRBD2. This CDR3 comprises 21 residues. V was pared by 1 base and J by 9 bases, with 25 bases of the junction left unmatched. CDR1 and CDR2 (germline): LNHNV, YYDKDF (reference sequence). The DNA for the CDR3 is TGTGCCACCAGCAGAGGAACGTCTAGAGGAAAGGAGGGCGGGAGGCGCTGGGAGCTGTTTTTT. Translating gives CATSRGTSRGKEGGRRWELFF.

The sample holds a few counts of this clonotype. This chain joins TRBV27 and TRBJ2-6; D ambiguous. Deletions cut 8 bases from V and 0 bases from J, with 17 bases between. The CDR3 contains 17 residues. The germline gives CDR1 MNHEY, CDR2 SMNVEV (reference sequence). In nucleotides, the CDR3 is TGTGCCAGCGCACCACCCGACCAGCTCTCTGGGGCCAACGTCCTGACTTTC. It translates to CASAPPDQLSGANVLTF.

V is TRBV20-1 and J is TRBJ2-2; the D is unclear. Germline V CDR1 and CDR2: DFQATT, SNEGSKA (reference sequence). Deletions cut 2 bases from V and 6 bases from J, with 16 bases between. The CDR3 covers 15 residues. The CDR3 is CSARRPGPVPGELFF. The CDR3 bases are TGCAGTGCTAGACGTCCGGGCCCCGTCCCCGGGGAGCTGTTTTTT.

V gene TRBV28 combines with J gene TRBJ2-4; 8 bases match TRBD1. The junction had 6 bases not matched to a gene; V was cut back by 3 bases and J by 2 bases. CDR1 is MDHEN and CDR2 is SYDVKM in the germline V gene. CDR3 length: 16 residues. CDR3 bases: TGTGCCAGCAGTTTCCAGGGGGCGCGTCCCAAAAACATTCAGTACTTC. This encodes CASSFQGARPKNIQYF.

CDR3 amino acids: CASSYDVLNEQFF. The CDR3 DNA sequence: TGTGCCAGCAGTTACGACGTATTGAATGAGCAGTTCTTC. The genes are TRBV6-5 and TRBJ2-1; D unclear. Trimming pared 2 bases from V and 7 bases from J, leaving 9 bases between. In germline, CDR1 is MNHEY, CDR2 SVGAGI. This CDR3 region has 13 residues.

The chain has TRBV7-3 and TRBJ2-3; 7 nucleotides agree with TRBD2. The CDR3 covers 15 residues. With 3 bases clipped from V and 9 bases from J, the junction kept 12 bases outside the gene matches. From germline, CDR1 is SGHTA and CDR2 FQGTGA. The CDR3 DNA sequence: TGTGCCAGCAGCTTGTCTAGCGGCCCAGTATTGACGCAGTATTTT. It encodes CASSLSSGPVLTQYF.

The chain joins TRBV12-3 or TRBV12-4 to TRBJ2-1; no definite D call. The CDR3 runs to 13 residues. Trimming stripped 6 bases from V and 5 bases from J, with 11 bases between. The CDR3 here is CASSLTLNNEQFF. For the CDR3, the DNA is TGTGCCAGCAGCCTGACCCTCAACAATGAGCAGTTCTTC.

This chain connects TRBV4-1 to TRBJ2-3, with 9 bases matching TRBD2. Germline values: CDR1 MGHRA, CDR2 YSYEKL. The CDR3 is made up of 16 amino acids. V shed 3 bases and J 3 bases; nucleotides not matched to a gene: 7. The CDR3 DNA reads as TGCGCCAGCAGCCAGGGTAGCGGGAGTGGGACAGATACGCAGTATTTT. Encoded protein: CASSQGSGSGTDTQYF.

The table lists this clonotype with a few counts. V and J are TRBV5-5 and TRBJ2-2, with TRBD2 as a possible D gene (7 bases). V lost 4 bases to trimming and J lost 7 bases, with 23 bases between them. This CDR3 is 17 amino acids long. Germline CDR1 reads SGHKS; CDR2 reads YYEKEE (reference sequence). The CDR3 spells CASSQGWGGPSSGELFF. The CDR3 bases are TGTGCCAGCAGCCAGGGTTGGGGGGGCCCCAGTAGCGGGGAGCTGTTTTTT.